These 17 T cell receptor beta chains share one sample of origin, sequenced in a study of T cells in Graves' hyperthyroidism and ophthalmopathy. Using RNA transcripts as the source, TCR beta CDR3 regions were amplified. HTBI primers were employed in a first-round RT-PCR of the TCR CDR3. Using its own MiXCR run on the multiplex PCR reads, TCRdb lists one record per CDR3 protein. Found here are about 590,000 distinct CDR3 sequences, approximately 14% of them singletons; the top ten hold approximately 7.4%. The specimen sequenced was blood. These receptors all come from a woman in her 30s with Graves' hyperthyroidism.

The chain couples TRBV9 to TRBJ2-1; D could derive from TRBD1 or TRBD2 (5 bases each). The germline V gene has CDR1 SGDLS and CDR2 YYNGEE. V lost 0 bases and J 10 bases, leaving 11 bases between the germline ends. The CDR3 covers 13 residues. The CDR3 reads CASSVGGREEQFF. For the CDR3, the DNA is TGTGCCAGCAGCGTAGGGGGACGAGAAGAGCAGTTCTTC.

The chain employs TRBV7-9 and TRBJ2-3; no clear D gene. CDR1 and CDR2 from the germline V gene are SEHNR and FQNEAQ (reference sequence). V was clipped by 1 base and J by 2 bases, with 19 bases between them. The CDR3 has 18 residues. The CDR3, as DNA: TGTGCCAGCAGCTTAGGGGCTAGTATCTACCCAGCCACAGATACGCAGTATTTT. It is translated as CASSLGASIYPATDTQYF. Using reference TRBV7-9 and TRBJ2-3 for the parts outside the CDR3, the full variable domain is DTGVSQNPRHKITKRGQNVTFRCDPISEHNRLYWYRQTLGQGPEFLTYFQNEAQLEKSRLLSDRFSAERPKGSFSTLEIQRTEQGDSAMYLCASSLGASIYPATDTQYFGPGTRLTVL.

The chain has TRBV6-2 or TRBV6-3 and TRBJ2-4; a possible D gene is TRBD2 (5 bases). CDR1 and CDR2 (germline): MNHEY, SVGEGT. V was cut by 5 bases and J by 0 bases, with 14 bases left in between. CDR3 length: 16 amino acids. CDR3 in DNA: TGTGCCAGCAGTGGCCAGCCGAGGGTAGCCAAAAACATTCAGTACTTC. Amino acid sequence: CASSGQPRVAKNIQYF.

This chain links TRBV6-5 with TRBJ2-3; D not resolved. This CDR3 has 17 amino acids. CDR1 is MNHEY, CDR2 SVGAGI, per germline. The V and J ends lost 0 bases and 1 base respectively, with 14 bases between them. CDR3 sequence: CASSYSSGTIGTDTQYF. CDR3 bases: TGTGCCAGCAGTTACTCGTCAGGCACAATTGGCACAGATACGCAGTATTTT.

Many counts were recorded for this clonotype. This sequence joins TRBV5-5 and TRBJ1-2; no clear D gene. Germline-derived CDR1 and CDR2 are SGHKS and YYEKEE (reference sequence). Trimming cost V 0 bases and J 1 base, with 7 bases left between them. The CDR3 has 14 residues. The CDR3 nucleotides read TGTGCCAGCAGCTTGGAGTGGCTTAACTATGGCTACACCTTC. It is translated as CASSLEWLNYGYTF.

This clonotype showed up just a few times. The rearrangement joins TRBV5-5 to TRBJ2-2; D gene ambiguous. With 0 bases removed from V and 3 bases from J, the gap between germline ends came to 6 bases. CDR1 is SGHKS, CDR2 YYEKEE, per germline (reference sequence). The CDR3 is made up of 14 amino acids. The CDR3 DNA reads TGTGCCAGCAGCTTGGAGTCGTACACCGGGGAGCTGTTTTTT. Translating it yields CASSLESYTGELFF.

The V and J genes are TRBV19 and TRBJ2-1, with D perhaps matching TRBD2 (6 bases). Germline CDR1 and CDR2: LNHDA and SQIVND (reference sequence). Trimming pared 4 bases from V and 8 bases from J, leaving 21 bases between. The CDR3 runs 16 residues. In DNA, the CDR3 is TGTGCCAGTAGTACGTTTGGGTCTAGCGAAGTCGATGAGCAGTTCTTC. Residues: CASSTFGSSEVDEQFF.

This sequence joins TRBV6-6 and TRBJ2-7, with D perhaps matching TRBD1 (6 bases). V lost 0 bases, J lost 4 bases, and 13 bases lay in between. In germline, CDR1 is MNHNY, CDR2 SVGAGI (reference sequence). The CDR3 sequence is 15 residues long. CDR3 sequence: CASSYSGTPPYEQYF. The CDR3 DNA follows: TGTGCCAGCAGTTACTCCGGGACACCCCCGTACGAGCAGTACTTC.

This chain links TRBV14 with TRBJ2-7; weak D call: TRBD1 (8 bases). The ends were cut back, 2 bases at V and 2 bases at J, with 16 bases in the middle. The germline V gene encodes CDR1 SGHDN and CDR2 FVKESK. The CDR3 extends over 16 amino acids. CDR3 amino acids: CASSQFGGTGTYEQYF. In nucleotides, the CDR3 is TGTGCCAGCAGCCAATTCGGGGGGACAGGAACCTACGAGCAGTACTTC.

This clonotype was counted ten times or more. The J gene is TRBJ1-1, the V gene TRBV12-3 or TRBV12-4; D gene ambiguous. Between the trimmed V and J ends, which lost 1 base and 1 base, there was a span of 4 bases. The CDR3 runs 13 residues. In nucleotides, the CDR3 is TGTGCCAGCAGTTTAGAGGAGAACACTGAAGCTTTCTTT. Its translation: CASSLEENTEAFF.

V is TRBV27 and J is TRBJ2-1; possible D gene TRBD2, 6 bases. The germline V gene encodes CDR1 MNHEY and CDR2 SMNVEV (reference sequence). The CDR3 has 14 amino acids. V lost 6 bases to trimming and J lost 1 base, with 10 bases between them. The CDR3 DNA is TGTGCCAGCAGCCATGGGACTTCCTACAATGAGCAGTTCTTC. Its protein is CASSHGTSYNEQFF.

This clonotype turned up a few times. This rearrangement joins TRBV5-1 to TRBJ2-2; 7 nucleotides agree with TRBD1. The CDR3 contains 16 residues. Germline V gives CDR1 SGHRS, CDR2 YFSETQ. V lost 2 bases to trimming and J lost 3 bases; unmatched junction nucleotides: 7. In DNA form, the CDR3 reads TGCGCCAGCAGCTTCACCGACAGGGCCGACACCGGGGAGCTGTTTTTT. This codes for CASSFTDRADTGELFF.

Only a few counts were recorded for this clonotype. This rearrangement joins TRBV29-1 to TRBJ2-3, with no clear D. The CDR3 covers 12 residues. Germline CDR1 and CDR2: SQVTM and ANQGSEA. The germline V and J ends were trimmed by 3 bases and 1 base, with 5 bases remaining between them. CDR3 region: CSVDTGTDTQYF. DNA of the CDR3: TGCAGCGTTGACACAGGCACAGATACGCAGTATTTT.

The chain uses TRBV10-3 and TRBJ1-2, with 10 nucleotides matching TRBD1. Germline V gene data show CDR1 as ENHRY and CDR2 as SYGVKD. The CDR3 consists of 19 residues. V was pared by 6 bases and J by 4 bases, with 20 bases of the junction left unmatched. The CDR3 region is CAIRNFSWTGGPKVYGYTF. The CDR3 DNA reads TGTGCCATCAGGAACTTCAGCTGGACAGGGGGTCCAAAGGTCTATGGCTACACCTTC.

This clonotype has a handful of counts. This rearrangement joins TRBV6-5 to TRBJ1-5; D is uncertain. CDR1 is MNHEY and CDR2 is SVGAGI in the germline V gene. V lost 1 base to trimming and J lost 6 bases, with 13 bases between them. CDR3 length: 15 amino acids. The CDR3 loop is CASSYFTEYIQPQHF. Written as DNA, the CDR3 is TGTGCCAGCAGTTACTTCACAGAATACATTCAGCCCCAGCATTTT.

The rearrangement uses TRBV5-1 and TRBJ1-1, with 9 bases fitting TRBD1. In germline, CDR1 is SGHRS, CDR2 YFSETQ. The CDR3 extends over 14 amino acids. Trimming removed 4 bases from V and 4 bases from J; junction bases left unmatched: 5. CDR3 coding DNA: TGCGCCAGCAGCCGTGGGACAGGGAGCACTGAAGCTTTCTTT. Protein product: CASSRGTGSTEAFF.

The table lists this clonotype with many counts. The CDR3 sequence is CSATPIQESYEQYF. CDR3 coding DNA: TGCAGTGCTACCCCGATCCAGGAGTCCTACGAGCAGTACTTC. The chain recombines TRBV20-1 with TRBJ2-7; no definite D call. This CDR3 has 14 amino acids. Per the germline V gene, CDR1 is DFQATT and CDR2 is SNEGSKA (reference sequence). V gave up 4 bases and J gave up 1 base, with 14 bases separating them.